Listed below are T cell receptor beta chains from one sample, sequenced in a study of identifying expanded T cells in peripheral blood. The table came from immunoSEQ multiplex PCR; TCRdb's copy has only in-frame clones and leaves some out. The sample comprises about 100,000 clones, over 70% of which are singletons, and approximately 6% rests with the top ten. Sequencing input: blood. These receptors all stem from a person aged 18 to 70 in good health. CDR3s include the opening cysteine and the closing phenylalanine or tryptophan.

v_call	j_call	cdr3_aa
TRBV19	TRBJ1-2	CATSSGTGGMGGYTF
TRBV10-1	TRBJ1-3	CASSADPQGTGNTIYF
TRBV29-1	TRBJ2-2	CSADGTNTGELFF
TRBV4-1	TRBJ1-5	CASSQGAAGYQPQHF
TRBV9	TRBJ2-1	CASKGSGEEYNEQFF
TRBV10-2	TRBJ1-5	CASSEIHSNQPQHF
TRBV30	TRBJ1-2	CAWTVSFNYGYTF
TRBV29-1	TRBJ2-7	CSVDAGYEQYF
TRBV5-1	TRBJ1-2	CASSLELGGEGYTF
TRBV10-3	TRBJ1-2	CAITPTENYGYTF
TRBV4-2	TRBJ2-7	CASSTHPGLAGGPHEQYF
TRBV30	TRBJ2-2	CAWSPGPKGYGELFF
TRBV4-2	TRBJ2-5	CASSQAGTSGSETQYF
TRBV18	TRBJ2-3	CASSPPGSGTDTQYF
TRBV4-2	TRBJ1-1	CASSHGFQGRNTEAFF
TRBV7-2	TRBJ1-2	CASSLGQANYGYTF
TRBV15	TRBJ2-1	CATSRVQPIYNEQFF
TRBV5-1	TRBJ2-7	CASSLQGKGYEQYF
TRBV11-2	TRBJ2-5	CASSLGVAGGGETQYF
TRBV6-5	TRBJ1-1	CASRQQGVRNTEAFF
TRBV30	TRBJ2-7	CAWSGTSKAYEQYF
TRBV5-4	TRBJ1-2	CASSDRSYGYTF
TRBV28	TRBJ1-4	CASSPRGLAREKLFF
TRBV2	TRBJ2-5	CASMKVETQYF
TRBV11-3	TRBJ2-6	CASSLAGANVLTF
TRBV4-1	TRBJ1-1	CASSQGGGLNTEAFF
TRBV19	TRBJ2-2	CASNAFGQGNTGELFF
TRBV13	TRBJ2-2	CASSRRQNTGELFF
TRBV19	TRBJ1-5	CASSPQGDQPQHF
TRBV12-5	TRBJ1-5	CASGWDNQPQHF
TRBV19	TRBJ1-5	CASSMDRGGLISNQPQHF
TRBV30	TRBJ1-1	CAWSPRIRTNTEAFF
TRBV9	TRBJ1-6	CASSPRGLVNSPLHF
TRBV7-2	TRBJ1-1	CASSFRTENTEAFF
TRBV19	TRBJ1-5	CASNAHTGNQPQHF
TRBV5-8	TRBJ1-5	CASSPYDIQVPQHF
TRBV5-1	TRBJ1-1	CASSPGIRDRANTEAFF
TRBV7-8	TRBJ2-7	CASSPRSRAYEQYF
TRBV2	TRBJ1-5	CASSIHRGAGQPQHF
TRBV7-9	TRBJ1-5	CASSLDYQPQHF
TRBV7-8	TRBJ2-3	CASSLGTFNTDTQYF
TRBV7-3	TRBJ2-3	CASSLTGGVFTDTQYF
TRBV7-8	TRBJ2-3	CASSWGTSGLGTDTQYF
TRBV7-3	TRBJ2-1	CASSLEAGGRRNEQFF
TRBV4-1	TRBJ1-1	CASSQVPGDTEAFF
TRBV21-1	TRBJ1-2	CASSKGGTRPNYGYTF
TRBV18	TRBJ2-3	CASSPRGGGTDTQYF
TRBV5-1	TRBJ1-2	CASRLQDRGGGYTF
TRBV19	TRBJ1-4	CASGPQGRKLFF
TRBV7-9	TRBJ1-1	CASSLLGFGEAFF
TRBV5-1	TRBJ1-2	CASSGDRGVGGYTF
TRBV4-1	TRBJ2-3	CASSLSLDTQYF
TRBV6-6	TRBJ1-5	CASTLTGVGPQHF
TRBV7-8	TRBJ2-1	CASSLAFGLAGGYNEQFF
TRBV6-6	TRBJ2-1	CASTPGGASYNEQFF